This TCR beta chain was recovered during a study of PD-L1 blockade in urothelial cancer. Study context: Dosed intravenously at 1,200 mg every 3 weeks, atezolizumab was initiated by patients around 2014. Counts from blood samples showed a median of roughly 150,000 T cells.

Libraries were prepared by immunoSEQ multiplex PCR; TCRdb keeps only in-frame clonotypes and omits some of them. Seen here are 35,000 to 55,000 clones, approximately 80% observed once, and the top ten hold 2.5% to 3%. This CDR3 contains 15 residues. Looked up from germline, CDR1 is KGHSH and CDR2 is LQKENI. Deletions cut 3 bases from V and 1 base from J, with 12 bases between. This chain connects TRBV18 to TRBJ1-2, with no clear D. Sequenced material: PBMCs, taken around atezolizumab (anti-PD-L1) treatment. The TCR was taken from a man between 65 and 80 years old with urothelial cancer. CDR3 DNA sequence: TGTGCCAGCTCACCGGGCAGGCCTTTTAACTATGGCTACACCTTC. As protein: CASSPGRPFNYGYTF.